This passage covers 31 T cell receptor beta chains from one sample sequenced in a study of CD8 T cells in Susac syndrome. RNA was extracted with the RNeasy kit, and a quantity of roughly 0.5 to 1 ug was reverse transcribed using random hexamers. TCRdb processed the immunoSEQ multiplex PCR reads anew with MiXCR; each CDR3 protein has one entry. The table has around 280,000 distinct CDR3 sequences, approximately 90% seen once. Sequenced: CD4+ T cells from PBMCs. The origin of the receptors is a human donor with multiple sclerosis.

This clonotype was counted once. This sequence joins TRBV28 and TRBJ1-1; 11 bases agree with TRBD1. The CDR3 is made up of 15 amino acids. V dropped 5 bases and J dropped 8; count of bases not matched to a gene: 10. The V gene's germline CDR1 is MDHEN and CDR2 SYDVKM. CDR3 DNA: TGTGCCAGCAGTCGGACCGGGACAGGGGGGAGAGAAGCTTTCTTT. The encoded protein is CASSRTGTGGREAFF.

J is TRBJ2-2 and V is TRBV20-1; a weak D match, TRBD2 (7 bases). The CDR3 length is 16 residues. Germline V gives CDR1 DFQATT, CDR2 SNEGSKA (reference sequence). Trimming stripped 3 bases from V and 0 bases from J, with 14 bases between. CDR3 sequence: CSARGGGNPNTGELFF. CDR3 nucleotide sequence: TGCAGTGCTAGGGGCGGGGGCAATCCGAACACCGGGGAGCTGTTTTTT.

CDR3 DNA sequence: TGTGCCAGTAGTATTCAGGCGAGCCAAGAGACCCAGTACTTC. Protein sequence: CASSIQASQETQYF. The chain recombines TRBV19 with TRBJ2-5; D gene uncertain. Germline assignment: CDR1 LNHDA and CDR2 SQIVND (reference sequence). The V and J ends lost 3 bases and 1 base respectively, with 9 bases between them. The CDR3 sequence is 14 residues long.

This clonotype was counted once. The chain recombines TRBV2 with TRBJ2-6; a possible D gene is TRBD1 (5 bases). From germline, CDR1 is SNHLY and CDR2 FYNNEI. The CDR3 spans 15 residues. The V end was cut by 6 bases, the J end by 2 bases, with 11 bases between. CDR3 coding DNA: TGTGCCAGCAGCGAGACAGTTCCTGGGGCCAACGTCCTGACTTTC. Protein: CASSETVPGANVLTF.

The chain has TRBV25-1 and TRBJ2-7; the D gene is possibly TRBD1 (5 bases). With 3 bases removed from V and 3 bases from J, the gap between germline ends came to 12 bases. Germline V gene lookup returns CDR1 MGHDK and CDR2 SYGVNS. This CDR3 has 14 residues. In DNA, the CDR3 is TGTGCCAGCAGTGATCAGGGTAGAGGCTACGAGCAGTACTTC. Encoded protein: CASSDQGRGYEQYF.

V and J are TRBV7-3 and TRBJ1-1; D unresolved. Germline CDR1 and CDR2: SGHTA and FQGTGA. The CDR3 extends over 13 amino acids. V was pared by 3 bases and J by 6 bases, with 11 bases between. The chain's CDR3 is CASSFNWGSEAFF. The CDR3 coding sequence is TGTGCCAGCAGCTTTAATTGGGGTTCTGAAGCTTTCTTT.

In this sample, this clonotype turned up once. The CDR3 DNA reads TGTGCCAGCAGGGACCCGACAGAAGGCTATGGCTACACCTTC. It yields the protein CASRDPTEGYGYTF. V gene TRBV6-4 combines with J gene TRBJ1-2; D might be TRBD1 (5 bases). Germline assignment: CDR1 MRHNA and CDR2 SNTAGT. The CDR3 is made up of 14 amino acids. Trimming shortened V by 6 bases and J by 4 bases, and 15 bases separated the two germline ends.

The CDR3 reads CASSLRTSGPTDTQYF. The DNA of the CDR3 is TGTGCCAGCAGCTTAAGGACTAGCGGACCCACAGATACGCAGTATTTT. The chain links TRBV7-9 to TRBJ2-3; 10 bases fit TRBD2. V lost 2 bases, J lost 2 bases, and 4 bases stayed unmatched. Germline CDR1 and CDR2: SEHNR and FQNEAQ (reference sequence). This CDR3 is 16 amino acids long.

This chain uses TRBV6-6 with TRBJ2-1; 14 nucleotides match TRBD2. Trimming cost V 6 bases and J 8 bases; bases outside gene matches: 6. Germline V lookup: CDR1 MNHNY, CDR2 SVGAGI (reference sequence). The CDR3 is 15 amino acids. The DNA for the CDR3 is TGTGCCAGCAGCCAGACTAGCGGGAGGGCCGATGAGCAGTTCTTC. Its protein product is CASSQTSGRADEQFF.

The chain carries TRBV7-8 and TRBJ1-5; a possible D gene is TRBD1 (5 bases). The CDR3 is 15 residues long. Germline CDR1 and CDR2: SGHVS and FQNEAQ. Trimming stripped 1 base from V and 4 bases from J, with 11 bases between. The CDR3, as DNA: TGTGCCAGCAGCTTAGTGAGGACACCAAATCAGCCCCAGCATTTT. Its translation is CASSLVRTPNQPQHF. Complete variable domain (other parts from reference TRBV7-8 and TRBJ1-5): GAGVSQSPRYKVAKRGQDVALRCDPISGHVSLFWYQQALGQGPEFLTYFQNEAQLDKSGLPSDRFFAERPEGSVSTLKIQRTQQEDSAVYLCASSLVRTPNQPQHFGDGTRLSIL.

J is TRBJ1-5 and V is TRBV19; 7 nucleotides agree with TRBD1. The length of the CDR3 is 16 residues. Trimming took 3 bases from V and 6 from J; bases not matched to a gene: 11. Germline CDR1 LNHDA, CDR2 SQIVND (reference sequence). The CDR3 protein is CASSIGLGTVSQPQHF. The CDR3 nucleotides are TGTGCCAGTAGTATTGGACTCGGGACAGTTAGTCAGCCCCAGCATTTT.

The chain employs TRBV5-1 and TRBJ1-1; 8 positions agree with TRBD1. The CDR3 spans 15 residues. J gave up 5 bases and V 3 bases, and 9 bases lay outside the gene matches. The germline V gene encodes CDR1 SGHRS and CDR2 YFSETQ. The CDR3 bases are TGCGCCAGCAGCTCTCAGGGGGCGCGGGGTACTGAAGCTTTCTTT. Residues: CASSSQGARGTEAFF.

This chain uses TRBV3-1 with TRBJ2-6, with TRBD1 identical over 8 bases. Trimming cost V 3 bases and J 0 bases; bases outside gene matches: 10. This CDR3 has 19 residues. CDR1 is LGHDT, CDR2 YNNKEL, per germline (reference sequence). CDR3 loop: CASSHPREDRVSGANVLTF. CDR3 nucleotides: TGTGCCAGCAGCCATCCCAGGGAGGACAGGGTCTCTGGGGCCAACGTCCTGACTTTC.

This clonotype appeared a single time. CDR3 coding DNA: TGTGCCAGCAGCGAGGCCATTCCTAGGTTGGGCGGCACTGAAGCTTTCTTT. Its translation: CASSEAIPRLGGTEAFF. The rearrangement joins TRBV4-2 to TRBJ1-1; D uncertain. The CDR3 sequence is 17 residues long. CDR1 is LGHNA, CDR2 YNFKEQ, per germline. V was cut by 5 bases and J by 4 bases, with 23 bases left in between.

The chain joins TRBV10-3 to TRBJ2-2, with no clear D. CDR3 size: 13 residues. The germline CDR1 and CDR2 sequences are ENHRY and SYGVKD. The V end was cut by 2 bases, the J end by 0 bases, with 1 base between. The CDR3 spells CAISEANTGELFF. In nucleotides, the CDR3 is TGTGCCATCAGTGAGGCGAACACCGGGGAGCTGTTTTTT.

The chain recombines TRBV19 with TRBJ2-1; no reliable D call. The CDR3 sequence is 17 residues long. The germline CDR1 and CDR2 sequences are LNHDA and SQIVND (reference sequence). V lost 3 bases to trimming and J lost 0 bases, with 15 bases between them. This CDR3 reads CASSISPRRGSYNEQFF. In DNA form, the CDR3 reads TGTGCCAGTAGTATCAGTCCGAGGCGAGGCTCCTACAATGAGCAGTTCTTC.

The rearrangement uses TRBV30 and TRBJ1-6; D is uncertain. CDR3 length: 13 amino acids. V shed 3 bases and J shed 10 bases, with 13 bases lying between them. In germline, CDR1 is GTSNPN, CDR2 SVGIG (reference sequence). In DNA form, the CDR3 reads TGTGCCTGGAGGGGAACTTTGACCTCACCCCTCCACTTT. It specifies CAWRGTLTSPLHF.

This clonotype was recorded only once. This chain's CDR3 is CASSKTDLEQFF. Here the CDR3 DNA reads TGTGCCAGCAGTAAGACGGATCTTGAGCAGTTCTTC. The chain links TRBV27 to TRBJ2-1; D not resolved. V shed 5 bases and J shed 9 bases, with 11 bases lying between them. CDR1 and CDR2 (germline): MNHEY, SMNVEV (reference sequence). This CDR3 comprises 12 residues.

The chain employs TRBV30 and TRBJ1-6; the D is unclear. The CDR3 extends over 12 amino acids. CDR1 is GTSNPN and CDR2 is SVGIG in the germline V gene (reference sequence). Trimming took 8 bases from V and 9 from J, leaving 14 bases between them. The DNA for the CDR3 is TGTGCCCGACGGACGGAGGGTTCACCCCTCCACTTT. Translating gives CARRTEGSPLHF.

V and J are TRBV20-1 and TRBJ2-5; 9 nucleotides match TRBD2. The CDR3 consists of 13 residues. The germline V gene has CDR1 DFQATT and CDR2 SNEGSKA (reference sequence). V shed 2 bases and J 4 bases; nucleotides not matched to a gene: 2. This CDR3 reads CSARISGRETQYF. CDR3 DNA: TGCAGTGCTAGAATTAGCGGGAGAGAGACCCAGTACTTC.

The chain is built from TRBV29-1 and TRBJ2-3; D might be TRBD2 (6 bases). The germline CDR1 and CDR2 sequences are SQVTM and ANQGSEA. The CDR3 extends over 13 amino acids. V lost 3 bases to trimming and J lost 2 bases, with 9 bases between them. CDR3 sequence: CSVEEGNTDTQYF. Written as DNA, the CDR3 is TGCAGCGTTGAGGAGGGGAACACAGATACGCAGTATTTT.

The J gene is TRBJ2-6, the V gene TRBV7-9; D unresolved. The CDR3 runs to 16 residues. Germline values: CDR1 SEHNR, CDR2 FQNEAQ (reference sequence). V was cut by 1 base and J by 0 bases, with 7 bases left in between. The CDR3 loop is CASSLVGNSGANVLTF. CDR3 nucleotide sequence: TGTGCCAGCAGCTTAGTAGGCAACTCTGGGGCCAACGTCCTGACTTTC.

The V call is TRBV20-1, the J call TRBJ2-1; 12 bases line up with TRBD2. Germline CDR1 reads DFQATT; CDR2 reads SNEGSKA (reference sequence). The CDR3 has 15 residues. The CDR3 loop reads CSARGGTSGRNEQFF. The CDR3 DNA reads TGCAGCGCCAGGGGTGGGACTAGCGGGCGCAATGAGCAGTTCTTC.

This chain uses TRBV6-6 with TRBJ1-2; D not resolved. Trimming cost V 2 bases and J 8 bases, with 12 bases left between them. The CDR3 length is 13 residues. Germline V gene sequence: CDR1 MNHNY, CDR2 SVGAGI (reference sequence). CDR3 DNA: TGTGCCAGCAGTTACAGAGGAACTGAGGGCTACACCTTC. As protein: CASSYRGTEGYTF.

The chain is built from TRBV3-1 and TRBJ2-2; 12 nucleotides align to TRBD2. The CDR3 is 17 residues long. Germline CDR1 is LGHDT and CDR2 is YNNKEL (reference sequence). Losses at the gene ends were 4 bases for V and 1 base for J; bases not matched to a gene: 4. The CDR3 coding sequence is TGTGCCAGCAGCCGAAAGGGACTAGCGGGGAACACCGGGGAGCTGTTTTTT. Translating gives CASSRKGLAGNTGELFF.

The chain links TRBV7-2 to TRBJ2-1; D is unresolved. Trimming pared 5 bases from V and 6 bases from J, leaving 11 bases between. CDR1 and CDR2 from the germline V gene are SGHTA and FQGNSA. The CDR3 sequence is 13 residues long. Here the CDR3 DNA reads TGTGCCAGCAGCCGCCTCGAGCTCAATGAGCAGTTCTTC. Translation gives CASSRLELNEQFF.

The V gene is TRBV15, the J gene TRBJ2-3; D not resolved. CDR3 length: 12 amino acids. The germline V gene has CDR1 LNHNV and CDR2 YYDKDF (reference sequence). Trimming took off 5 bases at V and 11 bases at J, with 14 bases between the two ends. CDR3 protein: CATSFRAGGQYF. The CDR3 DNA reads TGTGCCACCAGCTTCCGAGCAGGTGGGCAGTATTTT.

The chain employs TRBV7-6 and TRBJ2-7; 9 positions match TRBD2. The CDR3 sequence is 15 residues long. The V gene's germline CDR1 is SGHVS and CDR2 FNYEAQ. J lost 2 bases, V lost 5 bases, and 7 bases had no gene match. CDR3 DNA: TGTGCCAGCAGCCTCGGGACTAGCTCTGCCTACGAGCAGTACTTC. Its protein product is CASSLGTSSAYEQYF. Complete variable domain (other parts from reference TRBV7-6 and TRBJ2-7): GAGVSQSPRYKVTKRGQDVALRCDPISGHVSLYWYRQALGQGPEFLTYFNYEAQQDKSGLPNDRFSAERPEGSISTLTIQRTEQRDSAMYRCASSLGTSSAYEQYFGPGTRLTVT.

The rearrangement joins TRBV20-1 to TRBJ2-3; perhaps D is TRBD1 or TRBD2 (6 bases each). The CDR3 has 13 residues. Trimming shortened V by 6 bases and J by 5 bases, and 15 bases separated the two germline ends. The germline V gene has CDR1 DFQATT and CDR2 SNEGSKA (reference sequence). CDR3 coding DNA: TGCAGTGCCCCTCGGGGGCTGGGAGATACGCAGTATTTT. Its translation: CSAPRGLGDTQYF.

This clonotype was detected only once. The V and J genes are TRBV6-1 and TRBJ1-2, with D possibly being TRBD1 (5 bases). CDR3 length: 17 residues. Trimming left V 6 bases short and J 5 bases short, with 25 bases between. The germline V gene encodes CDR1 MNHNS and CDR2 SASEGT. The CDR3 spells CASSPDSQLRGPYGYTF. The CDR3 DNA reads TGTGCCAGCAGCCCTGACAGTCAACTGCGGGGCCCATATGGCTACACCTTC.

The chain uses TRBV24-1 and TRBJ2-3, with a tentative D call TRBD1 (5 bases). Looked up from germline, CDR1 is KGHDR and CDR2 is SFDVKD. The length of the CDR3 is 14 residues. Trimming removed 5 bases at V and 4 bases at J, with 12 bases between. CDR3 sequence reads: CATSVMGRPDTQYF. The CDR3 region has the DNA TGTGCCACCAGTGTGATGGGGCGGCCAGATACGCAGTATTTT.